Listed here are 2 T cell receptor beta chains from one sample, sequenced in a study of blood T cell repertoires in COVID-19. Sequencing was performed with immunoSEQ multiplex PCR; in TCRdb, only in-frame clones are kept and a portion is missing. The sample consists of about 430,000 clones, around nine tenths of them appearing once. Material: PBMCs or T cells enriched from blood (not recorded which). The receptors here all came from a woman aged 18 to 35 who had been exposed to COVID-19.

The chain employs TRBV28 and TRBJ2-2; tentatively, D is TRBD2 (5 bases). This CDR3 is built from 14 residues. V gave up 5 bases and J gave up 4 bases, with 11 bases separating them. CDR1 is MDHEN, CDR2 SYDVKM, per germline. For the CDR3, the DNA is TGTGCCAGCAGTCCGGGATCGGGCACCGGGGAGCTGTTTTTT. Protein sequence: CASSPGSGTGELFF. The variable domain in full, with the rest retrieved from reference TRBV28 and TRBJ2-2, is DVKVTQSSRYLVKRTGEKVFLECVQDMDHENMFWYRQDPGLGLRLIYFSYDVKMKEKGDIPEGYSVSREKKERFSLILESASTNQTSMYLCASSPGSGTGELFFGEGSRLTVL.

This clone was counted a single time. This rearrangement joins TRBV5-1 to TRBJ2-2; D possibly corresponds to TRBD1 (5 bases). The V gene lost 5 bases and the J gene lost 4 bases, with 18 bases spanning the gap. The CDR3 runs 16 residues. The germline V gene encodes CDR1 SGHRS and CDR2 YFSETQ. The CDR3 sequence is CASRQERGALTGELFF. The CDR3 bases are TGCGCCAGCAGACAAGAAAGGGGCGCGCTCACCGGGGAGCTGTTTTTT.